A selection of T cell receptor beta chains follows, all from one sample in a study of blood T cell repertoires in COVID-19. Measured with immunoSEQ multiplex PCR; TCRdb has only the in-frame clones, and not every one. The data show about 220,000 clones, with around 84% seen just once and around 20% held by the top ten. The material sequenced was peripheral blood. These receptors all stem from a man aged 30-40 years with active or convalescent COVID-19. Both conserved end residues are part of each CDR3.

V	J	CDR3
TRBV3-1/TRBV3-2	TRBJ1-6	CASSHGVSPLHF
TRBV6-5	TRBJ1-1	CASSYPNRGLGTEAFF
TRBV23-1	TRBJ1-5	CASSFLGAGVTNQPQHF
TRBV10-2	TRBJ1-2	CASSDTSLYGYTF
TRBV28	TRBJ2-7	CASSSLGYYEQYF
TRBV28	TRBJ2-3	CASSPSDRKSTDTQYF
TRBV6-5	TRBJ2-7	CASRANYEQYF
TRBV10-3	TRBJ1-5	CAISESMSGGNQPQHF
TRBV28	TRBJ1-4	CASRRDRVREKLFF
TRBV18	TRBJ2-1	CASSPLAAAEQFF
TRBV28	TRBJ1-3	CASNPGGSGNTIYF
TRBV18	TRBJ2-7	CASSFPGTRSYEQYF
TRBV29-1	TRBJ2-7	CSVLWATYEQYF
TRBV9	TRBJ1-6	CASSVGGQLNSPLHF
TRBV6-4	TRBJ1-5	CASSQFRDRGDQPQHF
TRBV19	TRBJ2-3	CASSQGYRTDTQYF
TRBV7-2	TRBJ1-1	CASSPKGVRAATEAFF
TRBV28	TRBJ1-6	CATTTGGPSPLHF
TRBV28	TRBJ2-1	CAGSGQNYNEQFF
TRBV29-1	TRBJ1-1	CSVERGTVMNTEAFF
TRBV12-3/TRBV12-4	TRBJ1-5	CASSPPGPQPQHF
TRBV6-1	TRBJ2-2	CASSEGQGTNTGELFF
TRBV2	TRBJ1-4	CASSELRGEKLFF
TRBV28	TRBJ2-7	CATRGQGGFYEQYF
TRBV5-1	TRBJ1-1	CASSLTRDITEAFF
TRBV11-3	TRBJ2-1	CASSVGILSYNEQFF